This is a list of T cell receptor beta chains from one sample in a study of OX40 agonist ivuxolimab in advanced cancers. Only in-frame clones appear in the TCRdb table, and some are missing; sequencing was by immunoSEQ multiplex PCR. The data hold 65,000 to 90,000 clones, with 75% to 90% observed a single time. The input for sequencing was CD4+ or CD8+ T cells sorted from blood, taken in a trial of the OX40 agonist ivuxolimab. The origin of the receptors is an adult with an advanced solid tumor such as melanoma, head and neck, liver or kidney cancer. The CDR3 runs from the conserved cysteine through the conserved F or W. D genes are given only for firm matches. The size field is filled for only some rows; it gives once, few, many or a size class.

d_call	clone_size	v_call	j_call	cdr3_nt	cdr3_aa
.	.	TRBV7-8	TRBJ1-5	TGTGCCAGCAGCTCCGGCACTTTGGAGGTGTATCAGCCCCAGCATTTT	CASSSGTLEVYQPQHF
.	.	TRBV6-6	TRBJ2-2	TGTGCCAGCAGCCATACAGGGAACACCGGGGAGCTGTTTTTT	CASSHTGNTGELFF
TRBD1	.	TRBV2	TRBJ1-6	TGTGCCAGCAGGCTAAATCGGGACAGATCAAATTCACCCCTCCACTTT	CASRLNRDRSNSPLHF
.	.	TRBV7-9	TRBJ1-1	TGTGCCAGCAGGAAATTACAGGAAGCGGACACTGAAGCTTTCTTT	CASRKLQEADTEAFF
.	.	TRBV6-5	TRBJ1-1	TGTGCCAGCAGTAAGCCAGGGTACCGGAACACTGAAGCTTTCTTT	CASSKPGYRNTEAFF
.	few	TRBV4-3	TRBJ2-2	TGCGCCAGCAGCCATACAGAGGCCGGGGAGCTGTTTTTT	CASSHTEAGELFF
TRBD1	.	TRBV6-5	TRBJ2-7	TGTGCCAGCAGCTTGGGGCCACAGGGGTCGGGAGAGCAGTACTTC	CASSLGPQGSGEQYF
.	.	TRBV7-9	TRBJ1-2	TGTGCCAGCAGCCTGGGGACACAGATAGCCTATGGCTACACCTTC	CASSLGTQIAYGYTF
TRBD1	.	TRBV10-3	TRBJ2-7	TGTGCCATCAGTGAGAGACAGGGGGCCTACGAGCAGTACTTC	CAISERQGAYEQYF
.	.	TRBV29-1	TRBJ2-7	TGCAGCGTCTACGGGACTTCTACCTACGAGCAGTACTTC	CSVYGTSTYEQYF
TRBD1	.	TRBV10-3	TRBJ2-7	TGTGCCATCACAGGACAGGACTCGAGCGAGCAGTACTTC	CAITGQDSSEQYF
TRBD1	.	TRBV25-1	TRBJ2-6	TGTGCCAGCAGTGACGACAGGGCTGGGGCCAACGTCCTGACTTTC	CASSDDRAGANVLTF
TRBD2	once	TRBV19	TRBJ2-3	TGTGCCAGCCGGACTAGCGGGAGTTTATTGGATACGCAGTATTTT	CASRTSGSLLDTQYF
.	.	TRBV19	TRBJ2-3	TGTGCCAGTAGTAGCGCAGACTCCGTCAAGGCAGATACGCAGTATTTT	CASSSADSVKADTQYF
.	.	TRBV7-2	TRBJ1-5	TGTGCCAGCAGCTCTGAACAGGTCCCCAATCAGCCCCAGCATTTT	CASSSEQVPNQPQHF